This T cell receptor beta chain derives from a study of blood T cell repertoires in COVID-19. Participant ages covered roughly 18 to 89 years across around 22 US areas. Donors were grouped by their self-reported clinical history. Original processing notes: Estimates of nucleated cell counts were drawn from the amplification of reference gene primers. Only in-frame clones appear in the TCRdb table, and some are missing; sequencing was by immunoSEQ multiplex PCR. Clonal size and the V and J genes are those of that table, whereas D and trimming came from the DNA. The data show around 260,000 clones, 90% seen once. V dropped 3 bases and J dropped 10; count of bases not matched to a gene: 4. Germline CDR1 reads KGHSH; CDR2 reads LQKENI. CDR3 length equals 14 residues.

This rearrangement joins TRBV18 to TRBJ1-6; 9 nucleotides match TRBD1. Sequenced: PBMCs or T cells enriched from blood (not recorded which). The clonotype comes from a woman in her 30s who had recovered from COVID-19. This CDR3 reads CASSPGQGGSPLHF. CDR3 coding DNA: TGTGCCAGCTCACCGGGACAGGGTGGCTCACCCCTCCACTTT.